This is a list of T cell receptor beta chains from one sample in a study of cytomegalovirus exposure and HLA in healthy donors. Profiled with immunoSEQ multiplex PCR; TCRdb holds only in-frame clones, not every one. The data show 120,000 or so clones, roughly 90% seen once. Input material: PBMCs. The receptors here all came from a woman under 30 in good health and CMV-seronegative. Both conserved end residues are part of each CDR3. D genes are given only for firm matches. Only part of the rows carry a size: once, few, many, or a class if the clone is expanded.

NA,TRBD2,TRBV5-1,TRBJ2-3,CASSYGLATSTDTQYF,TGCGCCAGCAGCTACGGACTAGCCACTAGCACAGATACGCAGTATTTT
NA,TRBD2,TRBV7-9,TRBJ2-3,CASSLSSGPTDTQYF,TGTGCCAGCAGCCTATCTAGCGGTCCCACAGATACGCAGTATTTT
NA,NA,TRBV12-5,TRBJ2-3,CASGELGVNTDTQYF,TGTGCTAGTGGCGAGCTAGGGGTGAACACAGATACGCAGTATTTT
NA,NA,TRBV2,TRBJ2-7,CARRSRTSPVDEQYF,TGTGCCAGACGGTCGAGGACATCACCTGTGGACGAGCAGTACTTC
NA,NA,TRBV28,TRBJ2-1,CASRLNTERYNEQFF,TGTGCCAGCAGACTAAACACCGAGAGGTACAATGAGCAGTTCTTC
NA,TRBD1,TRBV2,TRBJ1-4,CASRPQGVTNEKLFF,TGTGCCAGCAGACCACAGGGGGTAACTAATGAAAAACTGTTTTTT
NA,TRBD1,TRBV9,TRBJ2-7,CASSVGQGASYEQYF,TGTGCCAGCAGCGTCGGACAGGGGGCCTCCTACGAGCAGTACTTC
NA,TRBD1,TRBV19,TRBJ2-7,CASSGGQGNLALNPGQYF,TGTGCCAGTAGTGGGGGACAGGGAAATCTAGCTCTCAACCCAGGGCAGTACTTC
NA,NA,TRBV7-9,TRBJ2-7,CASSGSRTGHSYEQYF,TGTGCCAGCAGCGGCTCGCGGACGGGACACTCCTACGAGCAGTACTTC
NA,TRBD1,TRBV10-3,TRBJ1-1,CAISVGTGRDTEAFF,TGTGCCATCAGTGTGGGGACAGGCCGTGACACTGAAGCTTTCTTT
once,NA,TRBV7-2,TRBJ2-3,CASSLVAEGADTQYF,TGTGCCAGCAGCTTAGTCGCGGAGGGTGCAGATACGCAGTATTTT
NA,NA,TRBV12-2,TRBJ1-3,CASRPGTGRNSGNTIYF,TGTGCAAGTCGCCCAGGGACAGGGAGGAACTCTGGAAACACCATATATTTT
NA,NA,TRBV12-5,TRBJ2-3,CASGPLGDTQYF,TGTGCTAGTGGTCCCCTCGGAGATACGCAGTATTTT
once,NA,TRBV5-1,TRBJ1-2,CASSLDWAGYTF,TGCGCCAGCAGCTTGGACTGGGCTGGCTACACCTTC
NA,NA,TRBV2,TRBJ2-1,CASLTVADEQFF,TGTGCCAGCCTTACGGTAGCGGATGAGCAGTTCTTC
NA,TRBD1,TRBV7-8,TRBJ2-7,CASSKGQGSSYEQYF,TGTGCCAGCAGCAAAGGACAGGGGAGCTCCTACGAGCAGTACTTC
NA,TRBD1,TRBV25-1,TRBJ1-5,CASSGGQGEGQPQHF,TGTGCCAGCAGTGGCGGACAGGGTGAAGGTCAGCCCCAGCATTTT
NA,TRBD1,TRBV11-2,TRBJ2-7,CASSSGQGGSYEQYF,TGTGCCAGCAGCTCCGGACAGGGTGGGTCCTACGAGCAGTACTTC
NA,TRBD2,TRBV6-5,TRBJ2-7,CASSYGTSGGSYEQYF,TGTGCCAGCAGTTACGGCACTAGCGGGGGCTCCTACGAGCAGTACTTC
NA,TRBD2,TRBV9,TRBJ2-3,CASSVGAEGASGNIDTQYF,TGTGCCAGCAGCGTAGGTGCTGAAGGGGCTAGCGGGAATATAGATACGCAGTATTTT
NA,TRBD2,TRBV5-6,TRBJ2-5,CASSPGGVETQYF,TGTGCCAGCAGCCCTGGGGGGGTTGAGACCCAGTACTTC
NA,NA,TRBV5-1,TRBJ1-3,CASSLSGLSAIYF,TGCGCCAGCAGCTTGAGCGGGCTTTCGGCCATATATTTT
NA,TRBD1,TRBV7-9,TRBJ1-5,CASSTDRESNQPQHF,TGTGCCAGCAGCACGGACAGGGAGTCCAATCAGCCCCAGCATTTT
NA,NA,TRBV27,TRBJ2-3,CASNGGTTRSTDTQYF,TGTGCCAGCAATGGGGGGACGACCCGGAGCACAGATACGCAGTATTTT
NA,TRBD2,TRBV5-6,TRBJ2-5,CASRFLAGAQETQYF,TGTGCCAGCAGGTTTCTAGCGGGAGCCCAAGAGACCCAGTACTTC